The present T cell receptor (beta chain) was sequenced within a study of PD-L1 blockade in urothelial cancer. Study-level information: The study started patients on atezolizumab in about 2014, giving 1,200 mg intravenously every 3 weeks. General study points: At the 3-week point, tumor-associated blood clones expanded more in durable-benefit patients.

Notes on this clone: Its antigen is not known.

The sample's time point: peripheral blood 6 weeks after treatment start. Patients' cancers were locally advanced or metastatic urothelial carcinomas. Trimming pared 5 bases from V and 6 bases from J, leaving 11 bases between. This CDR3 has 12 residues. Germline loops: CDR1 PRHDT, CDR2 FYEKMQ (reference sequence). Here immunoSEQ multiplex PCR was the method, and the copy in TCRdb shows in-frame clones only, minus some. The table has some 120,000 clones, more than 85% seen once. Sample: PBMCs, taken around atezolizumab (anti-PD-L1) treatment. The origin of this receptor is a man aged 60 to 75 with urothelial cancer. The V and J genes are TRBV13 and TRBJ2-7; tentatively, D is TRBD1 (5 bases). CDR3 loop: CASSPGSREQYF. CDR3 nucleotide sequence: TGTGCCAGCAGCCCAGGGTCGCGCGAGCAGTACTTC.